Shown below are 10 T cell receptor beta chains from a single sample sequenced in a study of cytomegalovirus exposure and HLA in healthy donors. The PCR ran on 60 Vbeta and 13 Jbeta primers. The table came from immunoSEQ multiplex PCR; TCRdb's copy has only in-frame clones and leaves some out. The profile shows 200,000 or so clones, 75% to 85% of them singletons. Sequencing input: PBMCs. Receptor source: a woman between 50 and 59 years old in good health and CMV-seropositive.

The rearrangement uses TRBV18 and TRBJ1-5, with a weak D call TRBD1 (5 bases). The V gene's germline CDR1 is KGHSH and CDR2 LQKENI. V lost 5 bases and J lost 0, with 8 bases in between. The CDR3 runs to 14 residues. CDR3: CASSSGNSNQPQHF. In DNA, the CDR3 is TGTGCCAGCTCATCAGGGAATAGCAATCAGCCCCAGCATTTT. Full variable domain (missing parts from reference TRBV18 and TRBJ1-5): NAGVMQNPRHLVRRRGQEARLRCSPMKGHSHVYWYRQLPEEGLKFMVYLQKENIIDESGMPKERFSAEFPKEGPSILRIQQVVRGDSAAYFCASSSGNSNQPQHFGDGTRLSIL.

The chain links TRBV18 to TRBJ2-2, with a weak D call TRBD2 (6 bases). Germline V gene lookup returns CDR1 KGHSH and CDR2 LQKENI. Trimming removed 3 bases at V and 7 bases at J, with 12 bases between. This CDR3 comprises 14 residues. CDR3 sequence reads: CASSPRLVGGELFF. CDR3 coding DNA: TGTGCCAGCTCACCGAGACTAGTGGGCGGGGAGCTGTTTTTT.

The chain is built from TRBV28 and TRBJ2-6; D unclear. Trimming pared 6 bases from V and 0 bases from J, leaving 9 bases between. Per germline, CDR1 MDHEN and CDR2 SYDVKM. This CDR3 contains 15 residues. The CDR3 is CASSHYNSGANVLTF. The CDR3 DNA is TGTGCCAGCAGCCATTACAACTCTGGGGCCAACGTCCTGACTTTC. Complete variable domain (other parts from reference TRBV28 and TRBJ2-6): DVKVTQSSRYLVKRTGEKVFLECVQDMDHENMFWYRQDPGLGLRLIYFSYDVKMKEKGDIPEGYSVSREKKERFSLILESASTNQTSMYLCASSHYNSGANVLTFGAGSRLTVL.

J is TRBJ2-7 and V is TRBV4-3, with D possibly matching TRBD1 (6 bases). Germline V CDR1 and CDR2: LGHNA, YSLEER. V dropped 1 base and J dropped 3 bases, with 16 bases sitting between them. This CDR3 spans 16 amino acids. The CDR3 bases are TGCGCCAGCAGCCAAGCCCCAGGGGTAGGGGACTACGAGCAGTACTTC. Its translation is CASSQAPGVGDYEQYF.

This rearrangement joins TRBV28 to TRBJ2-5, with 7 bases that match TRBD1. The J segment lost 6 bases and the V segment lost 7 bases, leaving 11 bases of the junction unmatched. This CDR3 has 14 residues. Germline loops: CDR1 MDHEN, CDR2 SYDVKM. The CDR3, as DNA: TGTGCCAGCAACCCGGGACAGCTCCGGAAGACCCAGTACTTC. Amino acid sequence: CASNPGQLRKTQYF.

The V call is TRBV5-1, the J call TRBJ1-2; D is unclear. V lost 0 bases to trimming and J lost 6 bases, with 15 bases between them. The CDR3 has 15 residues. The germline V gene encodes CDR1 SGHRS and CDR2 YFSETQ. This chain's CDR3 is CASSLEAGTLDGYTF. The CDR3 coding sequence is TGCGCCAGCAGCTTGGAAGCCGGAACACTAGATGGCTACACCTTC.

The V call is TRBV27, the J call TRBJ2-7, with a tentative D call TRBD2 (5 bases). The V gene lost 6 bases and the J gene lost 6 bases, with 18 bases spanning the gap. CDR3 length: 14 residues. Germline CDR1 and CDR2: MNHEY and SMNVEV (reference sequence). Here the CDR3 DNA reads TGTGCCAGCAGCTTCGCGACCGAGCGGACCGAGCAGTACTTC. It translates to CASSFATERTEQYF.

This clone was detected only a few times. This chain uses TRBV7-6 with TRBJ1-5; possibly TRBD1 for D (5 bases). V was clipped by 0 bases and J by 5 bases, with 5 bases between them. The germline V gene has CDR1 SGHVS and CDR2 FNYEAQ. The CDR3 is 13 amino acids. The CDR3 protein is CASSLAGDQPQHF. In nucleotides, the CDR3 is TGTGCCAGCAGCTTAGCAGGGGATCAGCCCCAGCATTTT.

The gene calls are TRBV19 and TRBJ2-3; 8 bases map to TRBD2. J gave up 4 bases and V 5 bases, and 8 bases lay outside the gene matches. Germline V gives CDR1 LNHDA, CDR2 SQIVND (reference sequence). The CDR3 runs 15 residues. The CDR3 sequence is CASSGSGRRADTQYF. The CDR3 bases are TGTGCCAGTAGTGGGAGCGGGAGAAGAGCAGATACGCAGTATTTT.

The rearrangement uses TRBV6-5 and TRBJ1-2; 7 positions agree with TRBD1. The J segment lost 6 bases and the V segment lost 0 bases, leaving 4 bases of the junction unmatched. Germline values: CDR1 MNHEY, CDR2 SVGAGI. The CDR3 is made up of 14 amino acids. The CDR3 reads CASSYSRTGDGYTF. In nucleotides, the CDR3 is TGTGCCAGCAGTTACTCGCGGACAGGAGATGGCTACACCTTC.